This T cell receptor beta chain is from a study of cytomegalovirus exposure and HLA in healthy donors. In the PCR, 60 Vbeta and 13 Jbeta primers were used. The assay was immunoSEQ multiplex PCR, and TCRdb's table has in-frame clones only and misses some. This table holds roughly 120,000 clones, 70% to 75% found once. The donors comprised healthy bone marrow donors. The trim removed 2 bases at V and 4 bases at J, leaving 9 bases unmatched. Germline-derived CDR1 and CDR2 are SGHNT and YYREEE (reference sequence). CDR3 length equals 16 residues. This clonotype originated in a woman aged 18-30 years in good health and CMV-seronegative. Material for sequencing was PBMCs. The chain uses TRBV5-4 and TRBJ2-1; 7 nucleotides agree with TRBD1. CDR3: CASSLIRDRFYNEQFF. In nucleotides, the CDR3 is TGTGCCAGCAGCTTAATCCGGGACAGATTTTACAATGAGCAGTTCTTC.